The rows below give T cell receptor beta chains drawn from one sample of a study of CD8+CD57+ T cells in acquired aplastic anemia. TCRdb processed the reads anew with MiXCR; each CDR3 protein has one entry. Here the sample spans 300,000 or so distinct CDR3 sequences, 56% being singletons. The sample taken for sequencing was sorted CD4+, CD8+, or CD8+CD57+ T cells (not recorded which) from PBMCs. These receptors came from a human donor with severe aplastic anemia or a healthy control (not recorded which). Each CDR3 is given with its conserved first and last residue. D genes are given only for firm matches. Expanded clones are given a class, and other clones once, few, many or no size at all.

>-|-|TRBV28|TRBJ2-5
TGTGCCAGCAGTTTAGGGGATAGCGGCCAAGAGACCCAGTACTTC
CASSLGDSGQETQYF
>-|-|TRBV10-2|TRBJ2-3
TGCGCCAGCGGGGGAGCGACAGATACGCAGTATTTT
CASGGATDTQYF
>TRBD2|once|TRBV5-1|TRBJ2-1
TGCGCCAGCAGCTGGAGGGTAGCGGGGGGCAATGAGCAGTTCTTC
CASSWRVAGGNEQFF
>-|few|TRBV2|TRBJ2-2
TGTGCCAGTTGCAGGGACACCGGGGAGCTGTTTTTT
CASCRDTGELFF
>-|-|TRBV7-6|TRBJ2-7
TGTGCCAGCAGCTTAGCGGCGTGGGAGTGGAGCTCCTACGAGCAGTACTTC
CASSLAAWEWSSYEQYF
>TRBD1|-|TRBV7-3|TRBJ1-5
TGTGCCAGCAGCTTAGATAGGGGGCTAGGTCAGCCCCAGCATTTT
CASSLDRGLGQPQHF
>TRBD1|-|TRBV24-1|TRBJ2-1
TGTGCCACCAGTGATCCGGACAGGGGTACGTACAATGAGCAGTTCTTC
CATSDPDRGTYNEQFF
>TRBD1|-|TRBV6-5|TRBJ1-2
TGTGCCAGCACTCCTACAGGGGCCACCTATGGCTACATCTTC
CASTPTGATYGYIF
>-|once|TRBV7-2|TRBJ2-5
TGTGCCAGCAGCTTAGGTTGGGGCGTGGTGAGTGAGACCCAGTACTTC
CASSLGWGVVSETQYF
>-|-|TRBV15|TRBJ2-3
TGTGCCACCAGCAGAGTTCTCACAGATACGCAGTATTTT
CATSRVLTDTQYF
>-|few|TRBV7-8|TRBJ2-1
TGTGCCAGCAGCTTACTGACTAGGGGCAATGAGCAGTTCTTC
CASSLLTRGNEQFF
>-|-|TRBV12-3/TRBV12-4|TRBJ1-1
TGTGCCAGCAGTTTATCAACACAATGGGGCACTGAAGCTTTCTTT
CASSLSTQWGTEAFF
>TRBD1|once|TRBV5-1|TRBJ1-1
TGCGCCAGCAGCTTCCCAGGGGGTGAAGCTTTCTTT
CASSFPGGEAFF
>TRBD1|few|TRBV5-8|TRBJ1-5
TGTGCCAGCAGCTTGGGGACAGGGGTTCAGCCCCAGCATTTT
CASSLGTGVQPQHF
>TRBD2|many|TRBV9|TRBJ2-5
TGTGCCAGCAGCCGGACTAGCGGGGGAGAGACCCAGTACTTC
CASSRTSGGETQYF
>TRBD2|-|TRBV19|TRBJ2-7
TGTGCCAGTAGTTCCTTAGCGGGAGGGCGCAGGGGCGAGCAGTACTTC
CASSSLAGGRRGEQYF
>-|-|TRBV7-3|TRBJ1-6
TGTGCCAGCAGCGACAGGTTCTCACCCCTCCACTTT
CASSDRFSPLHF
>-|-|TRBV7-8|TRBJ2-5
TGTGCCAGCAGCACAGGGCTAGGGGAGACCCAGTACTTC
CASSTGLGETQYF
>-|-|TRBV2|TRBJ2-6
TGTGCTAGCAGAACCGGGGGCAACGTCCTGACTTTC
CASRTGGNVLTF
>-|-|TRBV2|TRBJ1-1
TGTGCCAGCAGTGAACGTCTCGGTGAAGCTTTCTTT
CASSERLGEAFF
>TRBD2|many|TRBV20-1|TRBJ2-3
TGCAGTGCGCCACTAGCGGGGGGTACAGATACGCAGTATTTT
CSAPLAGGTDTQYF
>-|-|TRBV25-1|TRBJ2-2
TGTGCCAGCAGCTTGGGGGTGGCCGGGGAGCTGTTTTTT
CASSLGVAGELFF
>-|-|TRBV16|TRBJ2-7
TGTGCCAGCAGTTCAACAGGGATACCACTATCCTCCTACGAGCAGTACTTC
CASSSTGIPLSSYEQYF
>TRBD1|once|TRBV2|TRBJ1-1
TGTGCCAGCAGTCTACTACGGACAGGGGCAAACACTGAAGCTTTCTTT
CASSLLRTGANTEAFF
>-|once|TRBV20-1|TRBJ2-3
TGCAGTGCTAGGACTGGTACTAGCACAGATACGCAGTATTTT
CSARTGTSTDTQYF
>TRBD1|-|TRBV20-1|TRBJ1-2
TGCAGTGCCGGGGACAGGGGGCCGTATGGCTACACCTTC
CSAGDRGPYGYTF
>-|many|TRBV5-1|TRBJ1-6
TGCGCCAGCAGCAGGGGTACTAGCTCCTATAATTCACCCCTCCACTTT
CASSRGTSSYNSPLHF
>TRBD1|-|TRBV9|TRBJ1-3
TGTGCCAGCAGCAGAGGACAGGGGTCAGAAAACACCATATATTTT
CASSRGQGSENTIYF
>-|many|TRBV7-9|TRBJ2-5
TGTGCCAGCAGCTCAGGAGTTTACGGAGAGACCCAGTACTTC
CASSSGVYGETQYF
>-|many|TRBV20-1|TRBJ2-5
TGCAGTGCTAGAATAGTCAGCCAAGAGACCCAGTACTTC
CSARIVSQETQYF
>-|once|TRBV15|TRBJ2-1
TGTGCCACCAGCGCGAGCGGGACAAGTTACAATGAGCAGTTCTTC
CATSASGTSYNEQFF
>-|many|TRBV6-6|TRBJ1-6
TGTGCCAGCAGGACAACAGGGCTAGCAGGTTCACCCCTCCACTTT
CASRTTGLAGSPLHF
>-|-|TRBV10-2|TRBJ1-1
TGCGCCAGCAGTGACCTCGCCCCCCTACATGAGAACACTGAAGCTTTCTTT
CASSDLAPLHENTEAFF
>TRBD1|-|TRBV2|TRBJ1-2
TGTGCCAGCAGTTATGACAGGGGGCTTGGCTACACCTTC
CASSYDRGLGYTF
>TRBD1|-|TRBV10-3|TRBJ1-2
TGTGCCATCAGTCCGCAAACCGGGACAGCCTTAGGCTACACCTTC
CAISPQTGTALGYTF
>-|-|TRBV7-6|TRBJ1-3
TGTGCCAGCAGCCCGGGGGGGGCCCAGGGCACTGGAAACACCATATATTTT
CASSPGGAQGTGNTIYF
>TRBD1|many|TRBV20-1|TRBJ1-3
TGCAGTGCTAGACCATTTACGGGGGGACAGGGCACCATATATTTT
CSARPFTGGQGTIYF
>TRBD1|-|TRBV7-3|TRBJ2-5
TGTGCCAGCAGCTCGACAGGGTTGGGGGAGACCCAGTACTTC
CASSSTGLGETQYF
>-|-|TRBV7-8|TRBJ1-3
TGTGCCAGCAGCCCCTACAGGGCTGGAAACACCATATATTTT
CASSPYRAGNTIYF
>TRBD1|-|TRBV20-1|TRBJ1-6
TGCAGTGGCGGACAGGGGAGAAATTCACCCCTCCACTTT
CSGGQGRNSPLHF
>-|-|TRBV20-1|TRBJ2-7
TGCAGTGCTAGAGGGAGGACAGGACTAATCTACGAGCAGTACTTC
CSARGRTGLIYEQYF
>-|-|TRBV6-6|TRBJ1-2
TGTGCCAGCAGTTACTCGAGGCACTTACTCTATGGCTACACCTTC
CASSYSRHLLYGYTF
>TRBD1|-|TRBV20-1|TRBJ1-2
TGCAGTGCTAGAGGGGACAGGAGGGACTATGGCTACACCTTC
CSARGDRRDYGYTF
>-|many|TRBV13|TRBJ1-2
TGTGCCAGCAGCGCCTTCGCGACAACCTATGGCTACACCTTC
CASSAFATTYGYTF
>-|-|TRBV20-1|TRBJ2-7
TGCAGTGCTAGAGATCGTTCGGGGTCCCTGGACGAGCAGTACTTC
CSARDRSGSLDEQYF
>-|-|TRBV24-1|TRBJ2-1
TGTGCCACCAGTGAGCCGCGAGGCGCGACCCACAATGAGCAGTTCTTC
CATSEPRGATHNEQFF
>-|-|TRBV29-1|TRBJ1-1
TGCAGCGTCCCCGAGAACACTGAAGCTTTCTTT
CSVPENTEAFF
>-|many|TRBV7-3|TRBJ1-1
TGTGCCAGCAGCCCCTCGGGGACCCCCTACGGAGCTTTCTTT
CASSPSGTPYGAFF
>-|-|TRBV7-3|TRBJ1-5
TGTGCCAGCAGCTTCATGGGGAGGAATAGCAATCAGCCCCAGCATTTT
CASSFMGRNSNQPQHF